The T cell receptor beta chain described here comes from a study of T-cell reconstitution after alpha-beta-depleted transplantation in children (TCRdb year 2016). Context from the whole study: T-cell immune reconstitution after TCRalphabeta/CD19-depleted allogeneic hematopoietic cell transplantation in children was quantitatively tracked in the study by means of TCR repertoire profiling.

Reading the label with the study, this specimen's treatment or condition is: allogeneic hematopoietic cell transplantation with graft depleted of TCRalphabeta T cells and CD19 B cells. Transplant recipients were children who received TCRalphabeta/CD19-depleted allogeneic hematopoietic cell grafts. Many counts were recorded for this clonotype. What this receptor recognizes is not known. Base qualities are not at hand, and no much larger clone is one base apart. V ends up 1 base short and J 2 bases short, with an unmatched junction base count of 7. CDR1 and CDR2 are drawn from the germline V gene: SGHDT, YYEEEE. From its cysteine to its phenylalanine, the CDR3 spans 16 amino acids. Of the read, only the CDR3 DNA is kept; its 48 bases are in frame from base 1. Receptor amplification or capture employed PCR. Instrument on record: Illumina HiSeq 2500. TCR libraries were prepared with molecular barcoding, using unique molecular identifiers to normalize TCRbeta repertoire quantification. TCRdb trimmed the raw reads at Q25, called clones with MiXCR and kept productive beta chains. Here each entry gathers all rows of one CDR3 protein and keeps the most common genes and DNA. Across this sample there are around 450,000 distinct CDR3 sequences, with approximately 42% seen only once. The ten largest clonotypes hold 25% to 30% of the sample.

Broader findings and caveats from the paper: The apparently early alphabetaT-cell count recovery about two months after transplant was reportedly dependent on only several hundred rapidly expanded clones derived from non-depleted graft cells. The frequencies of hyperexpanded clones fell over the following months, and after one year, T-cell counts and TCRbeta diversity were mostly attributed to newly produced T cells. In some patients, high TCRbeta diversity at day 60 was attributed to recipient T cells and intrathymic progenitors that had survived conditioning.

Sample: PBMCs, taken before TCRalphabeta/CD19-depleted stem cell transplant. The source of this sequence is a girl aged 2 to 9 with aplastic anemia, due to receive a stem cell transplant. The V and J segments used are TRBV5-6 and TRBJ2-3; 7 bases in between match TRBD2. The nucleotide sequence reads TGTGCCAGCAGCTTGTGGCTTAGCGGGCTCACAGATACGCAGTATTTT. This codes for CASSLWLSGLTDTQYF. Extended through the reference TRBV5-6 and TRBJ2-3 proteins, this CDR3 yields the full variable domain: DAGVTQSPTHLIKTRGQQVTLRCSPKSGHDTVSWYQQALGQGPQFIFQYYEEEERQRGNFPDRFSGHQFPNYSSELNVNALLLGDSALYLCASSLWLSGLTDTQYFGPGTRLTVL.